These 10 T cell receptor beta chains were all obtained from the same sample, sequenced in a study of CD8 T cells in Susac syndrome. RNA amounts of roughly 0.5 to 1 ug underwent reverse transcription with random hexamers. MiXCR, run by TCRdb on the immunoSEQ multiplex PCR reads, gives a single entry per CDR3 protein. The data show more than 150,000 distinct CDR3 sequences, approximately 95% seen once. The specimen was CD4+ T cells from PBMCs. These receptors were obtained from a human donor with Susac syndrome.

On this clonotype itself: A junction boundary mismatches the germline segment, possibly from a read error. This chain links TRBV27 with TRBJ2-3, with a tentative D call TRBD2 (6 bases). CDR1 MNHEY and CDR2 SMNVEV come from the germline V gene (reference sequence). This CDR3 region has 14 residues. In DNA form, the CDR3 reads TGTGCCAGCAGTCGATCCCGCGGGACCGTCCGGGAGTTTTTT. Translating it yields CASSRSRGTVREFF.

The rearrangement joins TRBV27 to TRBJ2-7; D might be TRBD1 (5 bases). CDR1 and CDR2 from the germline V gene are MNHEY and SMNVEV (reference sequence). There are 12 residues in the CDR3. V dropped 7 bases and J dropped 6 bases, with 13 bases sitting between them. CDR3 residues: CASKGKLGEQYF. The CDR3 DNA reads as TGTGCCAGCAAGGGGAAGCTAGGCGAGCAGTACTTC.

In DNA form, the CDR3 reads TGCAGCGCCCGCTCGACCGCCGAGCAGTTCTTC. This encodes CSARSTAEQFF. This rearrangement joins TRBV29-1 to TRBJ2-1; D unresolved. The CDR3 sequence is 11 residues long. Germline loops: CDR1 SQVTM, CDR2 ANQGSEA. V lost 7 bases and J lost 10, with 14 bases in between.

The chain employs TRBV20-1 and TRBJ2-5; the match to TRBD2 covers 12 bases. The trim removed 4 bases at V and 5 bases at J, leaving 11 bases unmatched. The germline CDR1 and CDR2 sequences are DFQATT and SNEGSKA (reference sequence). The length of the CDR3 is 16 residues. The CDR3 here is CSAIGLAGGPVETQYF. In nucleotides, the CDR3 is TGCAGTGCTATTGGGCTAGCGGGGGGGCCGGTGGAGACCCAGTACTTC.

This chain joins TRBV29-1 and TRBJ2-3; D remains unclear. CDR3 length: 13 amino acids. V was trimmed by 7 bases and J by 2 bases, leaving 13 bases between them. Germline CDR1 SQVTM, CDR2 ANQGSEA. In nucleotides, the CDR3 is TGCAGCGCCACGTCCTCACCCACAGATACGCAGTATTTT. As protein: CSATSSPTDTQYF.

The V gene is TRBV20-1, the J gene TRBJ2-5; D is tentatively TRBD1 or TRBD2 (7 bases each). CDR1 is DFQATT and CDR2 is SNEGSKA in the germline V gene (reference sequence). V shed 1 base and J shed 5 bases, with 20 bases lying between them. The CDR3 length is 16 residues. CDR3 coding DNA: TGCAGTGCTAGAGCGACCACTCGACAGGGAGGGGAGACCCAGTACTTC. It codes for CSARATTRQGGETQYF.

V is TRBV3-1 and J is TRBJ1-2, with D unresolved. Looked up from germline, CDR1 is LGHDT and CDR2 is YNNKEL (reference sequence). With 2 bases removed from V and 4 bases from J, the gap between germline ends came to 11 bases. The CDR3 covers 14 residues. The CDR3 is CASSQRSQFYGYTF. The CDR3 DNA reads TGTGCCAGCAGCCAAAGGAGTCAGTTCTATGGCTACACCTTC.

V is TRBV14 and J is TRBJ1-2; D is unresolved. Trimming left V 1 base short and J 1 base short, with 4 bases between. This CDR3 contains 13 residues. Germline V lookup: CDR1 SGHDN, CDR2 FVKESK. In DNA, the CDR3 is TGTGCCAGCAGCCAAGGCTATAACTATGGCTACACCTTC. Translated, it gives CASSQGYNYGYTF.

The chain combines TRBV12-3 or TRBV12-4 with TRBJ1-1; no definite D call. Trimming took 5 bases from V and 5 from J, leaving 15 bases between them. This CDR3 is 14 amino acids long. As DNA, the CDR3 is TGTGCCAGCAGTCGGATAGGAGGTTGGACTGAAGCTTTCTTT. It encodes CASSRIGGWTEAFF.

This rearrangement joins TRBV12-3 or TRBV12-4 to TRBJ2-5; maybe TRBD1 (7 bases). The CDR3 sequence is 16 residues long. V was shortened by 6 bases and J by 7 bases, with 24 bases between the two germline ends. In DNA form, the CDR3 reads TGTGCCAGCAGCCAACGACAGGGACTGTACCCTGGGACCCAGTACTTC. Protein: CASSQRQGLYPGTQYF.